This T cell receptor beta chain was captured in a study of T cell responses to AZD1222 COVID-19 vaccine. Study observations and caveats: Spike-specific TCR breadth and depth grew following two AZD1222 doses.

V lost 7 bases and J lost 1; bases outside the gene matches: 1. The CDR3 is 13 amino acids. From germline, CDR1 is SQVTM and CDR2 ANQGSEA. TCRdb's copy holds only in-frame clones and misses some; the assay was immunoSEQ multiplex PCR. Among more than 250,000 clones listed, about 92% were seen once. About this clone itself: Its antigen is not identified.

This TCR derives from an adult in good health. Sequences were derived from peripheral blood, sampled on day 0 of AZD1222 vaccination. The gene calls are TRBV29-1 and TRBJ2-2; 9 nucleotides match TRBD1. The CDR3 spells CSGGQGNTGELFF. The CDR3 DNA reads as TGCAGCGGGGGACAGGGGAACACCGGGGAGCTGTTTTTT.